The 29 T cell receptor beta chains presented below share a single source sample, sequenced in a study of T cell responses to AZD1222 COVID-19 vaccine. Assay used: immunoSEQ multiplex PCR; TCRdb lists only in-frame clones, some missing. This sample has about 85,000 clones, with 85% to 90% found just once. Source: peripheral blood, taken on day 0 of AZD1222 vaccination. The receptors derive from an adult in good health.

This chain links TRBV6-5 with TRBJ1-1; D unclear. The CDR3 has 13 residues. Germline V lookup: CDR1 MNHEY, CDR2 SVGAGI. Trimming pared 6 bases from V and 2 bases from J, leaving 10 bases between. The DNA of the CDR3 is TGTGCCAGCAGACGAACGGCCAACACTGAAGCTTTCTTT. It is translated as CASRRTANTEAFF.

The J gene is TRBJ2-4, the V gene TRBV28; possible D gene TRBD1, 5 bases. This CDR3 comprises 14 residues. Germline V gene lookup returns CDR1 MDHEN and CDR2 SYDVKM. Trimming took 2 bases from V and 8 from J, leaving 13 bases between them. CDR3 sequence: CASSLGRVLDIQYF. CDR3 nucleotide sequence: TGTGCCAGCAGTTTAGGCAGGGTTTTAGACATTCAGTACTTC.

This clone turned up a few times. The chain links TRBV2 to TRBJ2-1; TRBD1 aligns across 12 bases. The length of the CDR3 is 14 residues. V was pared by 5 bases and J by 7 bases, with 3 bases of the junction left unmatched. CDR1 and CDR2 from the germline V gene are SNHLY and FYNNEI. This chain's CDR3 is CASSPGQGANEQFF. Here the CDR3 DNA reads TGTGCCAGCAGTCCGGGACAGGGGGCGAATGAGCAGTTCTTC.

This clone turned up a few times. This chain uses TRBV5-1 with TRBJ2-1, with a possible D match to TRBD1 (6 bases). The V end lost 0 bases, the J end lost 7 bases, and 11 bases lay between the germline ends. Germline CDR1 reads SGHRS; CDR2 reads YFSETQ. This CDR3 is 14 amino acids long. The DNA of the CDR3 is TGCGCCAGCAGCTTGGATACAGGGATAAATGAGCAGTTCTTC. It is translated as CASSLDTGINEQFF.

CDR3 in amino acids: CSARGDYEQYF. CDR3 nucleotide sequence: TGCAGTGCTAGAGGGGATTACGAGCAGTACTTC. The chain uses TRBV20-1 and TRBJ2-7, with D unresolved. Germline CDR1 and CDR2: DFQATT and SNEGSKA (reference sequence). V shed 1 base and J shed 4 bases, with 5 bases lying between them. The CDR3 is 11 amino acids.

In this sample, this clone turned up once. The rearrangement uses TRBV27 and TRBJ1-4, with D possibly matching TRBD1 (6 bases). The CDR3 length is 15 residues. V lost 3 bases and J 1 base, leaving 9 bases between the germline ends. Germline V lookup: CDR1 MNHEY, CDR2 SMNVEV (reference sequence). The CDR3, as DNA: TGTGCCAGCAGTTTTACAGGGTTAACTAATGAAAAACTGTTTTTT. This sequence encodes CASSFTGLTNEKLFF.

The V gene is TRBV3-1 (or the pseudogene TRBV3-2), the J gene TRBJ1-1, with D possibly TRBD1 on 5 matching bases. The CDR3 has 13 residues. V was pared by 4 bases and J by 11 bases, with 17 bases between. Germline assignment: CDR1 LGHDT and CDR2 YNNKEL (reference sequence). CDR3 sequence: CASSPGASAGAFF. Written as DNA, the CDR3 is TGTGCCAGCAGCCCCGGGGCTTCAGCGGGGGCTTTCTTT.

The gene calls are TRBV28 and TRBJ1-6; 9 bases map to TRBD1. V shed 5 bases and J 8 bases; nucleotides not matched to a gene: 4. There are 14 residues in the CDR3. Germline CDR1 MDHEN, CDR2 SYDVKM. The CDR3 region is CASSTGQGYSPLHF. Here the CDR3 DNA reads TGTGCCAGCAGTACGGGACAGGGTTATTCACCCCTCCACTTT. Full variable domain (missing parts from reference TRBV28 and TRBJ1-6): DVKVTQSSRYLVKRTGEKVFLECVQDMDHENMFWYRQDPGLGLRLIYFSYDVKMKEKGDIPEGYSVSREKKERFSLILESASTNQTSMYLCASSTGQGYSPLHFGNGTRLTVT.

The chain employs TRBV5-1 and TRBJ1-6, with 7 bases lining up with TRBD1. Trimming at V came to 4 bases and at J to 5 bases, leaving 9 bases not matched to a gene. Germline CDR1 SGHRS, CDR2 YFSETQ. The CDR3 extends over 16 amino acids. The CDR3 region has the DNA TGCGCCAGCAGCACCCGGACAGGAGTTAATAATTCACCCCTCCACTTT. It translates to CASSTRTGVNNSPLHF. Variable domain in full (rest from reference TRBV5-1 and TRBJ1-6): KAGVTQTPRYLIKTRGQQVTLSCSPISGHRSVSWYQQTPGQGLQFLFEYFSETQRNKGNFPGRFSGRQFSNSRSEMNVSTLELGDSALYLCASSTRTGVNNSPLHFGNGTRLTVT.

The V gene is TRBV5-4, the J gene TRBJ2-1, with D hard to call. CDR1 SGHNT and CDR2 YYREEE come from the germline V gene (reference sequence). The V end lost 4 bases, the J end lost 5 bases, and 10 bases lay between the germline ends. This CDR3 contains 13 residues. CDR3 loop: CASSLGPNNEQFF. The CDR3 DNA follows: TGTGCCAGCAGCCTTGGACCGAACAATGAGCAGTTCTTC.

This clone was found a few times. This chain connects TRBV5-1 to TRBJ1-5; 8 positions match TRBD1. This CDR3 has 16 amino acids. Germline assignment: CDR1 SGHRS and CDR2 YFSETQ. J gave up 4 bases and V 0 bases, and 6 bases lay outside the gene matches. In nucleotides, the CDR3 is TGCGCCAGCAGCTTGGGAGACAGGGGAGGTAATCAGCCCCAGCATTTT. Translated, it gives CASSLGDRGGNQPQHF.

Remarks on this clone: One end of the junction does not line up with germline, which may come from a read error. The gene calls are TRBV12-3 or TRBV12-4 and TRBJ1-5; D is perhaps TRBD1 (6 bases). The CDR3 contains 12 residues. The DNA of the CDR3 is TGTGCCAGCAGCCGCCCGGGGGGCCGGAGGGATTTT. Amino acid sequence: CASSRPGGRRDF.

The V gene is TRBV28, the J gene TRBJ1-2, with D possibly matching TRBD1 (6 bases). The CDR3 is 14 residues long. The germline V gene has CDR1 MDHEN and CDR2 SYDVKM. Between the trimmed V and J ends, which lost 3 bases and 7 bases, there was a span of 15 bases. This CDR3 reads CASSLLGGGVGYTF. The CDR3 DNA reads as TGTGCCAGCAGTTTGTTGGGTGGGGGCGTTGGCTACACCTTC.

The rearrangement uses TRBV7-9 and TRBJ2-4, with 11 bases identical to TRBD1. J gave up 7 bases and V 5 bases, and 10 bases lay outside the gene matches. This CDR3 is built from 16 residues. Germline lookup yields CDR1 SEHNR and CDR2 FQNEAQ (reference sequence). CDR3 coding DNA: TGTGCCAGCAGCGCCACCGGACAGGGGGCTGTGAACATTCAGTACTTC. Translated: CASSATGQGAVNIQYF.

This chain connects TRBV19 to TRBJ1-5; tentatively, D is TRBD1 (6 bases). Trimming left V 2 bases short and J 0 bases short, with 14 bases between. The CDR3 consists of 17 residues. Germline V CDR1 and CDR2: LNHDA, SQIVND (reference sequence). The CDR3 here is CASSIPPDRLSNQPQHF. The CDR3 DNA sequence: TGTGCCAGTAGTATACCACCGGACAGACTTAGCAATCAGCCCCAGCATTTT.

The chain has TRBV7-9 and TRBJ1-1; D is ambiguous. CDR3 size: 13 residues. Per germline, CDR1 SEHNR and CDR2 FQNEAQ (reference sequence). V gave up 5 bases and J gave up 4 bases, with 11 bases separating them. CDR3 sequence: CASSPNAVTEAFF. In DNA form, the CDR3 reads TGTGCCAGCAGCCCCAATGCCGTCACTGAAGCTTTCTTT.

This clone was seen a single time. The gene calls are TRBV10-3 and TRBJ1-1; tentative D call: TRBD1 (5 bases). Germline CDR1 is ENHRY and CDR2 is SYGVKD. The CDR3 runs to 15 residues. The V gene lost 2 bases and the J gene lost 1 base, with 11 bases spanning the gap. CDR3 nucleotides: TGTGCCATCAGTGAGGCGGGCAGGGCGAACACTGAAGCTTTCTTT. Amino acid sequence: CAISEAGRANTEAFF.

The genes are TRBV2 and TRBJ2-3; 12 nucleotides agree with TRBD1. The CDR3 runs 16 residues. Trimming removed 9 bases from V and 0 bases from J; junction bases left unmatched: 7. CDR1 and CDR2 from the germline V gene are SNHLY and FYNNEI. The DNA of the CDR3 is TGTGCCAGTAACCGGGACAGGGGGCAAAGCACAGATACGCAGTATTTT. Encoded protein: CASNRDRGQSTDTQYF.

This chain's CDR3 is CASSSQGYHEQYF. The CDR3 DNA reads TGTGCCAGTAGTTCCCAGGGGTACCACGAGCAGTACTTC. V is TRBV19 and J is TRBJ2-7; a possible D gene is TRBD1 (6 bases). Germline V gives CDR1 LNHDA, CDR2 SQIVND (reference sequence). Trimming pared 5 bases from V and 5 bases from J, leaving 13 bases between. CDR3 length: 13 amino acids.

The chain combines TRBV6-2 or TRBV6-3 with TRBJ2-5, with D perhaps TRBD2 (7 bases). The V gene's germline CDR1 is MNHEY and CDR2 SVGEGT. This CDR3 has 15 amino acids. The V end was cut by 5 bases, the J end by 4 bases, with 17 bases between. The CDR3 reads CASSQQGGRGETQYF. The CDR3 DNA is TGTGCCAGCAGTCAACAGGGTGGGAGGGGAGAGACCCAGTACTTC.

V and J are TRBV2 and TRBJ1-4; D uncertain. Between the trimmed V and J ends, which lost 2 bases and 11 bases, there was a span of 9 bases. This CDR3 has 12 amino acids. Looked up from germline, CDR1 is SNHLY and CDR2 is FYNNEI. The CDR3 loop reads CASSEQEDKLFF. The CDR3 DNA reads TGTGCCAGCAGTGAACAGGAGGACAAACTGTTTTTT. Based on the CDR3 plus reference TRBV2 and TRBJ1-4, the full variable domain is EPEVTQTPSHQVTQMGQEVILRCVPISNHLYFYWYRQILGQKVEFLVSFYNNEISEKSEIFDDQFSVERPDGSNFTLKIRSTKLEDSAMYFCASSEQEDKLFFGSGTQLSVL.

The genes are TRBV3-1 (or the pseudogene TRBV3-2) and TRBJ2-2, with unresolved D. CDR1 and CDR2 (germline): LGHDT, YNNKEL (reference sequence). The CDR3 has 13 residues. Trimming shortened V by 1 base and J by 3 bases, and 3 bases separated the two germline ends. The CDR3 reads CASSQVDTGELFF. Here the CDR3 DNA reads TGTGCCAGCAGCCAAGTGGACACCGGGGAGCTGTTTTTT.

The chain recombines TRBV11-3 with TRBJ1-1, with 7 bases lining up with TRBD1. The V segment lost 5 bases and the J segment 6 bases; nucleotides outside the gene matches: 6. CDR3 length equals 13 residues. CDR1 SGHNT and CDR2 YENEEA come from the germline V gene. The CDR3 sequence is CASSRGGRAEAFF. CDR3 DNA: TGTGCCAGCAGCCGAGGGGGCCGGGCTGAAGCTTTCTTT.

The V call is TRBV5-6, the J call TRBJ2-7; 13 bases are shared with TRBD2. Per germline, CDR1 SGHDT and CDR2 YYEEEE. The trim removed 1 base at V and 6 bases at J, leaving 4 bases unmatched. CDR3 size: 15 residues. The CDR3 spells CASSLRTSGGGEQYF. The CDR3 DNA sequence: TGTGCCAGCAGCTTGAGGACTAGCGGGGGCGGCGAGCAGTACTTC. Together with reference TRBV5-6 and TRBJ2-7, the CDR3 gives the full variable domain: DAGVTQSPTHLIKTRGQQVTLRCSPKSGHDTVSWYQQALGQGPQFIFQYYEEEERQRGNFPDRFSGHQFPNYSSELNVNALLLGDSALYLCASSLRTSGGGEQYFGPGTRLTVT.

The chain carries TRBV5-1 and TRBJ2-7; a possible D gene is TRBD1 (5 bases). This CDR3 is 14 amino acids long. Germline values: CDR1 SGHRS, CDR2 YFSETQ. V gave up 0 bases and J gave up 3 bases, with 10 bases separating them. This chain's CDR3 is CASSLEGNGYEQYF. The CDR3 coding sequence is TGCGCCAGCAGCTTGGAGGGGAACGGCTACGAGCAGTACTTC.

The DNA of the CDR3 is TGTGCCAGCAGCTTTAATAGAGACTCCTACAATGAGCAGTTCTTC. This translates into CASSFNRDSYNEQFF. The genes are TRBV7-9 and TRBJ2-1; D not resolved. The CDR3 consists of 15 residues. Germline V gene data show CDR1 as SEHNR and CDR2 as FQNEAQ (reference sequence). V lost 3 bases and J 0 bases, leaving 9 bases between the germline ends.

The gene calls are TRBV19 and TRBJ1-5, with 9 bases aligning to TRBD1. This CDR3 contains 16 residues. Germline V gives CDR1 LNHDA, CDR2 SQIVND (reference sequence). V shed 5 bases and J 3 bases; nucleotides not matched to a gene: 8. CDR3 amino acids: CASSHLGQGLNQPQHF. CDR3 in DNA: TGTGCCAGTAGTCATTTGGGACAGGGCCTCAATCAGCCCCAGCATTTT.

V gene TRBV7-9 combines with J gene TRBJ2-1; the D is unclear. V was shortened by 5 bases and J by 12 bases, with 8 bases between the two germline ends. The CDR3 covers 10 residues. The V gene's germline CDR1 is SEHNR and CDR2 FQNEAQ (reference sequence). The CDR3 is CASSDEGQFF. CDR3 nucleotides: TGTGCCAGCAGCGACGAAGGGCAGTTCTTC.

The chain is built from TRBV5-1 and TRBJ2-3; 8 bases are shared with TRBD2. V shed 2 bases and J 3 bases; nucleotides not matched to a gene: 8. Germline CDR1 is SGHRS and CDR2 is YFSETQ. This CDR3 is built from 16 residues. The CDR3 bases are TGCGCCAGCAGCTTAGGTAGCGGGGTATTGACAGATACGCAGTATTTT. This translates into CASSLGSGVLTDTQYF. Full variable domain (remainder filled in from reference TRBV5-1 and TRBJ2-3): KAGVTQTPRYLIKTRGQQVTLSCSPISGHRSVSWYQQTPGQGLQFLFEYFSETQRNKGNFPGRFSGRQFSNSRSEMNVSTLELGDSALYLCASSLGSGVLTDTQYFGPGTRLTVL.